These T cell receptor beta chains were read from a single sample in a study of TIL therapy for anti-PD-1-resistant metastatic lung cancer. TCRdb keeps only in-frame clones here, not all; method: immunoSEQ multiplex PCR. Here the sample spans roughly 16,000 clones, about 83% being singletons. This sample comprised blood, obtained at baseline. The source of these receptors is a person aged 25 to 79 with non-small cell lung cancer. Each CDR3 is given with its conserved first and last residue. D genes are given only for firm matches. Size values are once, few and many counts, or a class for expanded clones, and some rows have none.

TRBJ2-3	TRBV27	NA	NA	TGTGCCAGCAGCTACGCAACGGGCACGCAGTATTTT	CASSYATGTQYF
TRBJ2-4	TRBV9	NA	NA	TGTGCCAGCAGCGTAGACAGGGTAGGGGTTCAGTACTTC	CASSVDRVGVQYF
TRBJ2-7	TRBV11-2	NA	once	TGTGCCAGCACCACTAACGGGGGGCGCGAAGAATCCGCCTACGAGCAGTACTTC	CASTTNGGREESAYEQYF
TRBJ2-3	TRBV28	NA	NA	TGTGCCAGCAGTACCCTCCTCGCCCCGGGGGGCACAGATACGCAGTATTTT	CASSTLLAPGGTDTQYF
TRBJ2-5	TRBV28	TRBD2	NA	TGTGCCAGCAGGAGATATTCTAGCGGGAGGCGCGAGACCCAGTACTTC	CASRRYSSGRRETQYF
TRBJ1-2	TRBV20-1	NA	NA	TGCAGTGCTAGTGACAACTATGGCTACACCTTC	CSASDNYGYTF
TRBJ2-2	TRBV2	NA	NA	TGTGCCAGCAGTGGGTCCCGGGGGGCAGGCGGGGAGCTGTTTTTT	CASSGSRGAGGELFF
TRBJ2-1	TRBV5-1	TRBD2	NA	TGCGCCAGCAGCTTGGTTGCGGGGGGTGGTAATGAGCAGTTCTTC	CASSLVAGGGNEQFF
TRBJ1-1	TRBV12-5	NA	NA	TGTGCTAGTGGTTTGTGGTTAAGGGGAACAGGGGAAGCTTTCTTT	CASGLWLRGTGEAFF
TRBJ1-1	TRBV5-6	TRBD1	NA	TGTGCCAGCAGCTGGGGGACAGCTGAAGCTTTCTTT	CASSWGTAEAFF
TRBJ2-5	TRBV18	NA	NA	TGTGCCAGCTCTCCGGGGGTGTTGACAGGCACCTCCGCTGGGACCCAGTACTTC	CASSPGVLTGTSAGTQYF
TRBJ1-2	TRBV5-4	NA	NA	TGTGCCAGCAGCTTGGGGGCAGAAAACATCTATGGCTACACCTTC	CASSLGAENIYGYTF
TRBJ2-1	TRBV5-1	NA	NA	TGCGCCAGCAGCTTGCCCAGCACCAATGAGCAGTTCTTC	CASSLPSTNEQFF
TRBJ2-3	TRBV5-1	NA	NA	TGCGCCAGCAGCTTGGTGGTGGAAGGCACAGATACGCAGTATTTT	CASSLVVEGTDTQYF
TRBJ2-3	TRBV28	NA	once	TGTGCCAGCAGTTTATCTGGGATCGCAGATACGCAGTATTTT	CASSLSGIADTQYF
TRBJ1-5	TRBV28	NA	NA	TGTGCCAGCAGTGTCCCGAGGACAGCCCCCTGGAATAGCAATCAGCCCCAGCATTTT	CASSVPRTAPWNSNQPQHF
TRBJ1-1	TRBV18	NA	NA	TGTGCCAGCTCACCAGACATCATTAATGAAGCTTTCTTT	CASSPDIINEAFF
TRBJ1-4	TRBV11-2	NA	NA	TGTGCCAGCAGCGACCACAGGGTGATTGGTGAAAAACTGTTTTTT	CASSDHRVIGEKLFF
TRBJ1-1	TRBV28	TRBD1	few	TGTGCCAGCAAGCGTGACAGGGTCACTGAAGCTTTCTTT	CASKRDRVTEAFF
TRBJ2-2	TRBV5-1	TRBD2	NA	TGCGCCAGCAGCTTAATAGCGGGAGGGACCGGGGAGCTGTTTTTT	CASSLIAGGTGELFF
TRBJ1-4	TRBV11-2	NA	NA	TGTGCCAGCAGCCCGTGGACGGCGGCAACTAATGAAAAACTGTTTTTT	CASSPWTAATNEKLFF
TRBJ1-4	TRBV5-6	NA	NA	TGTGCCAGCAGCTTGGGGTCCGGGGCGTATGAAAAACTGTTTTTT	CASSLGSGAYEKLFF
TRBJ2-2	TRBV4-2	NA	NA	TGTGCCAGCAGCGAAAGGGGTGGGGTTCGGTCCGGGGAGCTGTTTTTT	CASSERGGVRSGELFF
TRBJ1-6	TRBV11-1	TRBD1	NA	TGTGCCAGCAGCTGGGGACAGTCACCCCTCCACTTT	CASSWGQSPLHF
TRBJ2-3	TRBV7-2	NA	NA	TGTGCCAGCAGCTTAGGGACCACGCAGTATTTT	CASSLGTTQYF
TRBJ1-3	TRBV16	NA	NA	TGTGCCAGCAGCCAATATAACAGGGTTGCGGACACCATATATTTT	CASSQYNRVADTIYF
TRBJ2-3	TRBV5-1	NA	NA	TGCGCCAGCAGCTTGGTTGTCGGTAGCACAGATACGCAGTATTTT	CASSLVVGSTDTQYF
TRBJ2-1	TRBV6-5	NA	NA	TGTGCCAGCAGTTCACCCGAAACCAACGGGGATGAGCAGTTCTTC	CASSSPETNGDEQFF
TRBJ2-5	TRBV7-2	NA	NA	TGTGCCAGCAGCCCCGACGCAGGGGCCCCCAGGACCCAGTACTTC	CASSPDAGAPRTQYF
TRBJ1-1	TRBV2	NA	once	TGTGCCAGCACCGGGGCAGGGAGGAACACTGAAGCTTTCTTT	CASTGAGRNTEAFF
TRBJ1-1	TRBV6-5	NA	NA	TGTGCCAGCAGTTACCATGGAACTCGCACTGAAGCTTTCTTT	CASSYHGTRTEAFF
TRBJ2-1	TRBV5-5	TRBD1	NA	TGTGCCAGCAGCTTGGGACCACAGGGGGCGCGAGGGACCAATTATCAGTTCTTC	CASSLGPQGARGTNYQFF
TRBJ1-1	TRBV7-2	NA	once	TGTGCCAGCAGCCCTGTGTGGGTGAACACTGAAGCTTTCTTT	CASSPVWVNTEAFF
TRBJ1-2	TRBV9	NA	once	TGTGCCAGCAGCGTAGTAGGTGTCGTACTATATGGCTACACCTTC	CASSVVGVVLYGYTF
TRBJ1-1	TRBV18	NA	NA	TGTGCCAGCTCACTAGGGCAGGGCGTAAAGAACACTGAAGCTTTCTTT	CASSLGQGVKNTEAFF
TRBJ1-6	TRBV6-1	TRBD1	NA	TGTGCCAGCGGAAGACCGGGACAGCTTAATTCACCCCTCCACTTT	CASGRPGQLNSPLHF
TRBJ1-2	TRBV5-6	TRBD1	NA	TGTGCCAGCAGCTTGTATGGGACAGGGCCCTATGGCTACACCTTC	CASSLYGTGPYGYTF
TRBJ1-4	TRBV30	TRBD1	once	TGTGCCTGGGGCAAGGACAGGGGATCAGAGGGTGAAAAACTGTTTTTT	CAWGKDRGSEGEKLFF
TRBJ1-1	TRBV5-1	TRBD1	NA	TGCGCCAGCAGCCGCTCAGGGGGCACTGAAGCTTTCTTT	CASSRSGGTEAFF
TRBJ2-3	TRBV30	TRBD2	NA	TGTGCCTGGAGAGGGGCGGGAGTCGTAGCGCAGTATTTT	CAWRGAGVVAQYF
TRBJ1-1	TRBV30	TRBD1	NA	TGTGCCTGGAGCGCCGGGACAGGGAGGTCCACTGAAGCTTTCTTT	CAWSAGTGRSTEAFF
TRBJ1-3	TRBV7-2	TRBD1	once	TGTGCCAGCAGCTTTATTGGTCGACAGGGCTCTGGAAACACCATATATTTT	CASSFIGRQGSGNTIYF
TRBJ1-5	TRBV19	NA	NA	TGTGCCAGTAGTAAGGGGCGGGGGTATAGCAATCAGCCCCAGCATTTT	CASSKGRGYSNQPQHF
TRBJ2-1	TRBV7-2	NA	NA	TGTGCCAGCAGCTTAGAAGGCGGGGTCAGATACAATGAGCAGTTCTTC	CASSLEGGVRYNEQFF
TRBJ2-2	TRBV6-1	NA	NA	TGTGCCCACAGGCCCGGGCTAACTAACACCGGGGAGCTGTTTTTT	CAHRPGLTNTGELFF
TRBJ2-7	TRBV6-6	TRBD1	NA	TGTGCCAGCAGCTCCGGGACAGGGTCCTACGAGCAGTACTTC	CASSSGTGSYEQYF
TRBJ1-3	TRBV7-2	NA	once	TGTGCCAGCAGCATGCACGGCCTCTCTGGAAACACCATATATTTT	CASSMHGLSGNTIYF
TRBJ2-3	TRBV7-2	NA	NA	TGTGCCAGCAGCCCCGATCCCCGGACAGATACGCAGTATTTT	CASSPDPRTDTQYF
TRBJ2-1	TRBV6-5	NA	NA	TGTGCCAGCAGTTACGGCGGGGCCCTCAATGAGCAGTTCTTC	CASSYGGALNEQFF
TRBJ1-2	TRBV7-2	NA	NA	TGTGCCAGCAGCTTGGGGGGGACTGGCTACACCTTC	CASSLGGTGYTF
TRBJ1-5	TRBV4-3	NA	NA	TGCGCCAGCAGCCAAGCCAGCTATGGCAATCAGCCCCAGCATTTT	CASSQASYGNQPQHF